Listed here is a single T cell receptor (beta chain). The entry originates in a study of T cell changes during pregnancy in multiple sclerosis. The protocol was immunoSEQ multiplex PCR, while the TCRdb copy is restricted to in-frame clones and leaves out a portion. This table holds 65,000 to 95,000 clones, about 92% found once. The CDR3 length is 17 residues. The germline V and J ends were trimmed by 2 bases and 4 bases, with 21 bases remaining between them. CDR1 is SEHNR and CDR2 is FQNEAQ in the germline V gene (reference sequence). The sample was peripheral blood, taken after pregnancy. The V call is TRBV7-9, the J call TRBJ2-7; perhaps TRBD2 as D (5 bases). The receptor's source is a female donor in good health, enrolled as a control in a pregnancy study. CDR3 in DNA: TGTGCCAGCAGCTTATCCGGCAGAGGGATGATCAGGTACGAGCAGTACTTC. As protein: CASSLSGRGMIRYEQYF.